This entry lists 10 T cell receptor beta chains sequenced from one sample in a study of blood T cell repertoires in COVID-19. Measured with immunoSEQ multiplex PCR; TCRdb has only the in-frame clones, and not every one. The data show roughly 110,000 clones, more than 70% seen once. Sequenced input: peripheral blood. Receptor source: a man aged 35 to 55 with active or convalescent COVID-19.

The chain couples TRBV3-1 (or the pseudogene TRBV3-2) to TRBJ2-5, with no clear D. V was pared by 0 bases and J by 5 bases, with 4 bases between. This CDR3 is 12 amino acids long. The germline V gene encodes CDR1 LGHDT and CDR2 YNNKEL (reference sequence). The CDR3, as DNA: TGTGCCAGCAGCCAAGATGGCGAGACCCAGTACTTC. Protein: CASSQDGETQYF.

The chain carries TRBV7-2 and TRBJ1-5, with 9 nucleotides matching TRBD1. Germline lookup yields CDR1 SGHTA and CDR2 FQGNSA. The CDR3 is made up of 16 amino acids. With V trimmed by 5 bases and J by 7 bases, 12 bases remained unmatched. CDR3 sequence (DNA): TGTGCCAGCAGCCCCTACTCCGGGACAGGGTACCAGCCCCAGCATTTT. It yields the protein CASSPYSGTGYQPQHF.

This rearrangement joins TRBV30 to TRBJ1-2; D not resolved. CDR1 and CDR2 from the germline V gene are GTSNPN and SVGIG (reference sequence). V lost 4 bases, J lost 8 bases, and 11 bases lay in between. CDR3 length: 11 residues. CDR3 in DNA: TGTGCCTGGATGGTCTCGGGGGGCTACACCTTC. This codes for CAWMVSGGYTF.

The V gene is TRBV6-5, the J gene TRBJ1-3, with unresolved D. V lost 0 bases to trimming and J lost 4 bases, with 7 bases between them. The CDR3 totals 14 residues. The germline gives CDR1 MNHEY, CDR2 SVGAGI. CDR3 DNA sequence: TGTGCCAGCAGTTACTCGTGGCGGGGAAACACCATATATTTT. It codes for CASSYSWRGNTIYF.

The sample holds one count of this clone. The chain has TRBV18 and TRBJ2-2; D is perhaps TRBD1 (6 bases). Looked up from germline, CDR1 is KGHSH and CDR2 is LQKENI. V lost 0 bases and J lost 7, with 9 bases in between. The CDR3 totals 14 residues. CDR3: CASSPPGAHGELFF. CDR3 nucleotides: TGTGCCAGCTCACCACCGGGGGCACACGGGGAGCTGTTTTTT.

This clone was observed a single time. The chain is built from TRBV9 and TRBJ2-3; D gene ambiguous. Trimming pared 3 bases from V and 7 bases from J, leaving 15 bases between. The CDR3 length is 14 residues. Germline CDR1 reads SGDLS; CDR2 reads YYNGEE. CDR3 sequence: CASSERPASNTQYF. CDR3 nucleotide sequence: TGTGCCAGCAGCGAGCGACCAGCTTCAAATACGCAGTATTTT.

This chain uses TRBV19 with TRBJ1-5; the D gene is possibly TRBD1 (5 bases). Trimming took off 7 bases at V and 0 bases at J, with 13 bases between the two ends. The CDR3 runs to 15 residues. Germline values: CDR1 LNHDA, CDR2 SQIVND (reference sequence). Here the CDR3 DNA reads TGTGCCAGTACCCCTGGGGGGTATAGCAATCAGCCCCAGCATTTT. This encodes CASTPGGYSNQPQHF.

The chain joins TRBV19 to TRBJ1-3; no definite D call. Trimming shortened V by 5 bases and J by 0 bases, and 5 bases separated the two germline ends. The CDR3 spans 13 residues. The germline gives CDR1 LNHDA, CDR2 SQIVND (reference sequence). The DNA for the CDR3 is TGTGCCAGTAGTTCCAACTCTGGAAACACCATATATTTT. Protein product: CASSSNSGNTIYF.

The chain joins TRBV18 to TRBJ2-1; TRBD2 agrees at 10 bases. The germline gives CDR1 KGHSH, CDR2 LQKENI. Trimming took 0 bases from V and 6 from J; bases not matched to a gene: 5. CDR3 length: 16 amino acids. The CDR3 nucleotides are TGTGCCAGCTCACCACCTCTAGCGGGAGATGGCAATGAGCAGTTCTTC. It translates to CASSPPLAGDGNEQFF.

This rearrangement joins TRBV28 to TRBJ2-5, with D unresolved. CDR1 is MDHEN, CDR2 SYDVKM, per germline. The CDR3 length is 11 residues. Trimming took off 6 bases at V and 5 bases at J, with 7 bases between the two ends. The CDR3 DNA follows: TGTGCCAGCAGCCGAGTGGAGACCCAGTACTTC. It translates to CASSRVETQYF.